This T cell receptor beta chain was identified in a study of blood T cell repertoires in COVID-19. Study information: The analysed material was cDNA or gDNA that came from T cells, B-cell-depleted T cells, or PBMCs.

The CDR3 spans 12 residues. Germline CDR1 KGHSH, CDR2 LQKENI. Trimming shortened V by 8 bases and J by 0 bases, and 7 bases separated the two germline ends. This clone was observed a single time. This table comes from immunoSEQ multiplex PCR, and its TCRdb copy is limited to in-frame clones, with some not included. The table shows 71,000 or so clones, with 85% to 90% occurring only once. The sequence was obtained from a man of 80 years or more in a cohort sampled during active COVID-19. The V and J genes are TRBV18 and TRBJ1-1; D ambiguous. The sample taken for sequencing was peripheral blood. In DNA form, the CDR3 reads TGTGCCAGCCAGGTGGTGAACACTGAAGCTTTCTTT. It codes for CASQVVNTEAFF.